This T cell receptor beta chain was captured by sequencing in a study of human T cells and chemical hapten exposure. Study details: Per-sample TCR yield variability stemmed mainly from small pooled library volume differences.

Ten or more counts support this clonotype. The target antigen is unknown. Findings of the study overall: Donor immune responses may differ from healthy people's, since all donors had alopecia.

MiXCR was run by TCRdb on the RACE reads, yielding one entry per CDR3 protein. The sample shows roughly 90,000 distinct CDR3 sequences, 9.6% of them seen only once. The time point was: pre-sensitization, week 0. The treatment: therapeutic diphenylcyclopropenone sensitization with weekly scalp DPC. This CDR3 has 13 residues. The germline V gene has CDR1 SGHTA and CDR2 FQGNSA. V lost 5 bases, J lost 5 bases, and 4 bases stayed unmatched. The TCR originated in a woman in her forties with alopecia areata. Some clones in this sample may be carry-over from other donors' samples. Here the sequenced sample was whole blood, taken in connection with sensitization to the hapten diphenylcyclopropenone (DPC). V and J are TRBV7-2 and TRBJ1-2; 8 bases are shared with TRBD1. CDR3 bases: TGTGCCAGCAGCCCACAGGGGGATTATGGCTACACCTTC. Amino acid sequence: CASSPQGDYGYTF.